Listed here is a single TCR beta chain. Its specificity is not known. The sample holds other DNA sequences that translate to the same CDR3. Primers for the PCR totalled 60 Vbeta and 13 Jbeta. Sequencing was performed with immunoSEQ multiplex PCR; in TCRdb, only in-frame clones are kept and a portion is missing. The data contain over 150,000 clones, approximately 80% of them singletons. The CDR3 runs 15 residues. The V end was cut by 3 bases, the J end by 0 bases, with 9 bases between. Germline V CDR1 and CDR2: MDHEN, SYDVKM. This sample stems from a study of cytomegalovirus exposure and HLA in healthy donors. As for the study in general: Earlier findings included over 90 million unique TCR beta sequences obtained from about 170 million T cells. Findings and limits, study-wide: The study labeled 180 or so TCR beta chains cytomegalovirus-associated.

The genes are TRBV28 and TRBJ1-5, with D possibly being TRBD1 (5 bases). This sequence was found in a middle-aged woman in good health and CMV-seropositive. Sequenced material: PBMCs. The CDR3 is CASSFGGNSNQPQHF. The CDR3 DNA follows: TGTGCCAGCAGTTTCGGGGGGAATAGCAATCAGCCCCAGCATTTT.